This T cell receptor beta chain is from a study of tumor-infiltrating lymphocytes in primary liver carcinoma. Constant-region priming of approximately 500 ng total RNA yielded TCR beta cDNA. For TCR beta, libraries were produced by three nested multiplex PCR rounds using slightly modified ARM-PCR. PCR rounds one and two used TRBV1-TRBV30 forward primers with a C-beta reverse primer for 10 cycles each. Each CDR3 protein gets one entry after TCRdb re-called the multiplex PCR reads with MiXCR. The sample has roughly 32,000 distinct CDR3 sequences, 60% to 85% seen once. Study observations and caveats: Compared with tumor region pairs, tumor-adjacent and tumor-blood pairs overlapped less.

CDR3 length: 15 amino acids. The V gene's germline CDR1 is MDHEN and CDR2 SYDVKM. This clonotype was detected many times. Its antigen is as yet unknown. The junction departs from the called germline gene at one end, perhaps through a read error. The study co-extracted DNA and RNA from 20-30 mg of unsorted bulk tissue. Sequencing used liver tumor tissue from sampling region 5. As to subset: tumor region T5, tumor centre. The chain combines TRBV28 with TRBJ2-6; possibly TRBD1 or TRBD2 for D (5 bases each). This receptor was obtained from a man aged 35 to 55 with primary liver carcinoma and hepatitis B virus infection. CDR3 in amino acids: CATLRTQAGANILTF. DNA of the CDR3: TGTGCCACCCTCCGAACACAAGCCGGGGCCAACATCCTGACTTTC.